This T cell receptor (beta chain) was profiled in a study of CD4+ T cells in melanoma. Notes on the study in general: CD8+ T cell, macrophage and B cell function reportedly correlated with neoantigen-specific CD4+ T cells.

CDR1 SEHNR and CDR2 FQNEAQ come from the germline V gene (reference sequence). The ends lost 8 bases at V and 7 bases at J; junction bases unmatched: 10. The CDR3 runs 14 residues. Only in-frame clones appear in the TCRdb table, and some are missing; sequencing was by immunoSEQ multiplex PCR. The table includes about 140,000 clones, 85% to 95% detected once. Remarks on this clone: What it binds is not known.

The rearrangement links TRBV7-9 to TRBJ2-1, with TRBD2 identical over 8 bases. This clonotype was sampled from a human donor with melanoma. CDR3 residues: CASGVSGAVNEQFF. The DNA for the CDR3 is TGTGCCAGCGGGGTTAGCGGGGCCGTAAATGAGCAGTTCTTC.